Each of the 25 T cell receptor beta chains below was sequenced from the same sample in a study of cytomegalovirus exposure and HLA in healthy donors. PCR was performed using 60 Vbeta and 13 Jbeta primers. TCRdb's copy holds only in-frame clones and misses some; the assay was immunoSEQ multiplex PCR. This sample carries some 170,000 clones, roughly 85% of them seen once, and the ten largest clones take 5% to 7%. The material sequenced was PBMCs. These receptors originate from a man in his forties in good health and CMV-seropositive.

The V and J genes are TRBV7-9 and TRBJ2-1; a weak D match, TRBD1 (5 bases). Germline loops: CDR1 SEHNR, CDR2 FQNEAQ (reference sequence). The V gene lost 1 base and the J gene lost 12 bases, with 10 bases spanning the gap. The CDR3 runs 12 residues. The CDR3, as DNA: TGTGCCAGCAGCTTAGGGCAGGGCATGCAGTTCTTC. It encodes CASSLGQGMQFF.

The V and J genes are TRBV9 and TRBJ2-3; possibly TRBD1 for D (9 bases). CDR3 length: 17 residues. The ends were cut back, 3 bases at V and 8 bases at J, with 25 bases in the middle. The V gene's germline CDR1 is SGDLS and CDR2 YYNGEE. The CDR3 nucleotides are TGTGCCAGCAGCGGAGGACCGGGACTAGGGGGACAGGGTACGCAGTATTTT. The encoded protein is CASSGGPGLGGQGTQYF.

This chain connects TRBV5-6 to TRBJ2-7; tentative D call: TRBD1 (6 bases). CDR3 size: 13 residues. Germline V gives CDR1 SGHDT, CDR2 YYEEEE. V was trimmed by 4 bases and J by 7 bases, leaving 15 bases between them. The CDR3 DNA is TGTGCCAGCAGCCACAAGGACAGCAATGAGCAGTACTTC. This gives the protein CASSHKDSNEQYF.

The chain couples TRBV27 to TRBJ2-2; D is uncertain. The CDR3 sequence is 15 residues long. Trimming pared 1 base from V and 0 bases from J, leaving 6 bases between. Germline CDR1 reads MNHEY; CDR2 reads SMNVEV (reference sequence). CDR3 sequence (DNA): TGTGCCAGCAGTTTATACAGCCCGAACACCGGGGAGCTGTTTTTT. It translates to CASSLYSPNTGELFF.

V usage is TRBV11-2 and J usage is TRBJ2-1; a possible D gene is TRBD1 (5 bases). Germline CDR1 is SGHAT and CDR2 is FQNNGV. The CDR3 has 13 residues. The germline V and J ends were trimmed by 4 bases and 15 bases, with 19 bases remaining between them. The CDR3 DNA follows: TGTGCCAGCAGCTGGAGAGGTAGGCAGGGCGGGTTCTTC. The encoded protein is CASSWRGRQGGFF.

The V and J genes are TRBV5-6 and TRBJ2-5; 7 nucleotides match TRBD1. After removal of 2 bases from V and 2 bases from J, the junction contained 15 bases not matched to a gene. Germline CDR1 SGHDT, CDR2 YYEEEE. This CDR3 has 18 residues. CDR3 residues: CASSFKQGPGQLQETQYF. CDR3 DNA sequence: TGTGCCAGCAGCTTCAAACAGGGTCCGGGACAGCTACAAGAGACCCAGTACTTC.

This clone was found a few times. The chain carries TRBV14 and TRBJ2-5, with 8 positions matching TRBD1. The CDR3 spans 14 residues. Germline V gives CDR1 SGHDN, CDR2 FVKESK. J lost 4 bases, V lost 3 bases, and 4 bases had no gene match. DNA for the CDR3: TGTGCCAGCAGCCAGAGAGGACAGGGAGAGACCCAGTACTTC. Amino acids: CASSQRGQGETQYF.

V usage is TRBV5-1 and J usage is TRBJ1-1; no reliable D call. The CDR3 loop spans 15 amino acids. The V and J ends lost 3 bases and 2 bases respectively, with 14 bases between them. The germline V gene has CDR1 SGHRS and CDR2 YFSETQ. The DNA of the CDR3 is TGCGCCAGCAGCTCCACCCCCGGGTACAACACTGAAGCTTTCTTT. It encodes CASSSTPGYNTEAFF.

This rearrangement joins TRBV19 to TRBJ1-1; D is uncertain. The germline V and J ends were trimmed by 5 bases and 0 bases, with 7 bases remaining between them. Looked up from germline, CDR1 is LNHDA and CDR2 is SQIVND (reference sequence). The CDR3 is made up of 13 amino acids. The CDR3 spells CASSYQVNTEAFF. CDR3 DNA: TGTGCCAGTAGTTATCAGGTGAACACTGAAGCTTTCTTT. The complete variable domain, with remaining parts taken from reference TRBV19 and TRBJ1-1, reads DGGITQSPKYLFRKEGQNVTLSCEQNLNHDAMYWYRQDPGQGLRLIYYSQIVNDFQKGDIAEGYSVSREKKESFPLTVTSAQKNPTAFYLCASSYQVNTEAFFGQGTRLTVV.

This clone has a handful of counts. V is TRBV5-1 and J is TRBJ1-6; perhaps TRBD1 as D (5 bases). V dropped 4 bases and J dropped 10 bases, with 18 bases sitting between them. Germline CDR1 is SGHRS and CDR2 is YFSETQ. CDR3 size: 15 residues. The DNA for the CDR3 is TGCGCCAGCAGCGTGGGACTCGGCCCCAAATCACCCCTCCACTTT. Protein product: CASSVGLGPKSPLHF.

This clone was counted only a few times. This chain uses TRBV7-8 with TRBJ2-7, with TRBD2 identical over 11 bases. The CDR3 contains 16 residues. Trimming removed 1 base from V and 2 bases from J; junction bases left unmatched: 4. The germline V gene has CDR1 SGHVS and CDR2 FQNEAQ. DNA of the CDR3: TGTGCCAGCAGCTTAGGAATAGCGGGAGGGGCCTACGAGCAGTACTTC. This encodes CASSLGIAGGAYEQYF. Looking up the rest from reference TRBV7-8 and TRBJ2-7 gives the full variable domain: GAGVSQSPRYKVAKRGQDVALRCDPISGHVSLFWYQQALGQGPEFLTYFQNEAQLDKSGLPSDRFFAERPEGSVSTLKIQRTQQEDSAVYLCASSLGIAGGAYEQYFGPGTRLTVT.

In the case of this clone: The junction departs from germline at one end; a sequencing error may be responsible. The sample has other DNA sequences that encode this CDR3 too. The chain carries TRBV2 and TRBJ1-2; 7 positions agree with TRBD1. The germline gives CDR1 SNHLY, CDR2 FYNNEI. This CDR3 comprises 12 residues. The CDR3 reads CASSDRANGYTF. CDR3 coding DNA: TGCGCCAGCAGTGACAGGGCGAATGGCTACACCTTC.

J is TRBJ2-5 and V is TRBV20-1, with TRBD2 as a possible D gene (5 bases). V was cut by 6 bases and J by 5 bases, with 10 bases left in between. The CDR3 consists of 11 residues. CDR1 DFQATT and CDR2 SNEGSKA come from the germline V gene (reference sequence). The CDR3 nucleotides read TGCAGTGCGTTCCGGAGGGAGACCCAGTACTTC. The encoded protein is CSAFRRETQYF.

The J gene is TRBJ2-7, the V gene TRBV2; TRBD1 aligns across 11 bases. The CDR3 extends over 14 amino acids. Losses at the gene ends were 7 bases for V and 2 bases for J; bases not matched to a gene: 4. Germline-derived CDR1 and CDR2 are SNHLY and FYNNEI. CDR3 nucleotides: TGTGCCAGCACCCCGGGACAGGGGGCCTACGAGCAGTACTTC. As protein: CASTPGQGAYEQYF.

The rearrangement uses TRBV5-1 and TRBJ1-2; 8 bases are shared with TRBD1. The V gene's germline CDR1 is SGHRS and CDR2 YFSETQ. Trimming cost V 1 base and J 4 bases; bases outside gene matches: 6. The CDR3 runs to 15 residues. This CDR3 is CASSLLPDRAYGYTF. DNA of the CDR3: TGCGCCAGCAGCTTGCTCCCGGACAGGGCCTATGGCTACACCTTC.

The V and J genes are TRBV19 and TRBJ2-7; 8 bases line up with TRBD1. The CDR3 sequence is 14 residues long. With 10 bases clipped from V and 1 base from J, the junction kept 9 bases outside the gene matches. Per the germline V gene, CDR1 is LNHDA and CDR2 is SQIVND (reference sequence). The chain's CDR3 is CATSGTGPSYEQYF. In DNA, the CDR3 is TGTGCCACCTCCGGGACAGGACCATCCTACGAGCAGTACTTC.

This clone was seen only a few times. This chain links TRBV19 with TRBJ1-2; D is uncertain. From germline, CDR1 is LNHDA and CDR2 SQIVND (reference sequence). Trimming stripped 5 bases from V and 6 bases from J, with 7 bases between. The CDR3 runs to 11 residues. In DNA form, the CDR3 reads TGTGCCAGTAGTGTAGGGCATGGCTACACCTTC. It encodes CASSVGHGYTF.

This rearrangement joins TRBV6-5 to TRBJ1-3; unclear D gene. The V end was cut by 4 bases, the J end by 0 bases, with 13 bases between. CDR3 size: 16 residues. CDR1 and CDR2 (germline): MNHEY, SVGAGI. The CDR3 DNA sequence: TGTGCCAGCAGTTCTAAAGCGGACGGCTCTGGAAACACCATATATTTT. Amino acid sequence: CASSSKADGSGNTIYF.

The genes are TRBV29-1 and TRBJ2-1; 9 nucleotides agree with TRBD2. V was pared by 4 bases and J by 8 bases, with 18 bases of the junction left unmatched. The germline gives CDR1 SQVTM, CDR2 ANQGSEA. This CDR3 comprises 17 residues. The CDR3 protein is CSVVKGASGIGGYEQFF. DNA of the CDR3: TGCAGCGTTGTTAAGGGGGCTAGCGGGATTGGTGGCTATGAGCAGTTCTTC.

This chain's CDR3 is CASSYASEGAYEQYF. The CDR3 nucleotides read TGTGCCAGCAGTTACGCAAGCGAGGGAGCCTACGAGCAGTACTTC. V and J are TRBV6-5 and TRBJ2-7; D might be TRBD2 (5 bases). There are 15 residues in the CDR3. Germline V CDR1 and CDR2: MNHEY, SVGAGI. V shed 2 bases and J shed 2 bases, with 13 bases lying between them.

The chain combines TRBV7-3 with TRBJ2-2; tentatively, D is TRBD2 (5 bases). This CDR3 contains 14 residues. The V gene lost 2 bases and the J gene lost 4 bases, with 8 bases spanning the gap. Looked up from germline, CDR1 is SGHTA and CDR2 is FQGTGA. The CDR3 is CASSLSRGTGELFF. The CDR3 nucleotides read TGTGCCAGCAGCTTATCTCGGGGCACCGGGGAGCTGTTTTTT. Using reference TRBV7-3 and TRBJ2-2 for the parts outside the CDR3, the full variable domain is GAGVSQTPSNKVTEKGKYVELRCDPISGHTALYWYRQSLGQGPEFLIYFQGTGAADDSGLPNDRFFAVRPEGSVSTLKIQRTERGDSAVYLCASSLSRGTGELFFGEGSRLTVL.

The chain combines TRBV7-7 with TRBJ2-3, with D unresolved. This CDR3 contains 14 residues. V lost 1 base and J lost 6, with 11 bases in between. From germline, CDR1 is SSHAT and CDR2 FNYEAQ (reference sequence). The CDR3 protein is CASSLGAFGDTQYF. The DNA for the CDR3 is TGTGCCAGCAGCTTAGGAGCGTTCGGGGATACGCAGTATTTT.

This clone was counted a few times. This sequence joins TRBV14 and TRBJ1-1; the D gene is possibly TRBD1 (6 bases). V gave up 1 base and J gave up 10 bases, with 19 bases separating them. CDR1 is SGHDN and CDR2 is FVKESK in the germline V gene. This CDR3 has 15 residues. The CDR3 is CASSQGFTGPYPAFF. The DNA for the CDR3 is TGTGCCAGCAGCCAAGGGTTTACAGGGCCGTATCCAGCTTTCTTT.

The chain carries TRBV7-3 and TRBJ2-7; weak D call: TRBD2 (6 bases). This CDR3 has 14 residues. V was clipped by 5 bases and J by 5 bases, with 16 bases between them. Germline V gene data show CDR1 as SGHTA and CDR2 as FQGTGA. The CDR3 sequence is CASSVGGPGNEQYF. The CDR3 DNA follows: TGTGCCAGCAGCGTCGGAGGGCCAGGTAACGAGCAGTACTTC. The full variable domain, its missing parts supplied by reference TRBV7-3 and TRBJ2-7, is GAGVSQTPSNKVTEKGKYVELRCDPISGHTALYWYRQSLGQGPEFLIYFQGTGAADDSGLPNDRFFAVRPEGSVSTLKIQRTERGDSAVYLCASSVGGPGNEQYFGPGTRLTVT.

The chain joins TRBV7-3 to TRBJ1-2; TRBD1 aligns across 7 bases. V lost 4 bases and J lost 0; bases outside the gene matches: 5. The CDR3 is 15 amino acids. Germline assignment: CDR1 SGHTA and CDR2 FQGTGA. The CDR3, as DNA: TGTGCCAGCAGCTCGACAGGGACCTCTAACTATGGCTACACCTTC. Residues: CASSSTGTSNYGYTF.